The entry below gives a single T cell receptor beta chain sequence along with its context. This clonotype was detected many times. This receptor's antigen is unknown. Base quality data are lacking; no much larger clone is found one base away. The intended sense of this specimen's time point label: newly diagnosed GD, antithyroid drugs for less than 3 months. For both TCR sequencing and RNA sequencing, RNA was extracted from PBMCs in TRIzol. The diagnosis of Graves' disease followed American Thyroid Association guidelines. Recruitment of patients was carried out at an endocrinology department in Xi'an, China. Each patient gave approximately 8.8 milliliters of peripheral blood, collected in an EDTA anticoagulant tube. Ficoll Paque Plus density gradient separation was used to isolate PBMCs, and no further T cell sorting was performed. An Agilent 2100 Bioanalyzer and agarose gel were used to assess RNA quality, and a NanoDrop 2000 was used to measure RNA concentration.

The library was generated by multiplex PCR. The instrument given in TCRdb is Illumina HiSeq 4000. CDR3 regions were amplified by Arm-PCR with iRepertoire HTBI primers to construct TCR beta libraries. Before sequencing, the PCR products went through gel purification. Turning to the authors' computational methods: Gene usage analysis of CDR3 amino acid clonotypes relied on the 60 or so TRBV and around 13 TRBJ segments identified across samples. Filtered high-quality paired reads were merged into contigs using COPE and FqMerger. Contigs were aligned with BLAST to IMGT TRBV, TRBD and TRBJ reference genes, and CDR3 was defined per IMGT. Highly expanded clones were defined as clonotypes with a frequency above 0.1%. Shannon entropy served as the measure of repertoire diversity, while the Gini coefficient captured V-J evenness. Clonotypes shared by more than one individual were considered public. TCRdb reworked the public reads: Q25 trimming with fastp, MiXCR clone assembly, productive beta chains retained. Rows are combined by CDR3 protein, so each entry shows the most common genes and DNA. These V and J calls rely on TCRdb rather than the paper's analysis. Across this sample there are about 500,000 distinct CDR3 sequences, with roughly 17% seen only once. 9% to 15% of the sample lies in the top ten.

Compared with germline, V lacks 4 bases and J lacks 5 bases; bases without a gene match: 8. Measured from the cysteine to the phenylalanine, the CDR3 is 14 residues long. Only CDR3 DNA remains: 42 bases, in frame from the first base. CDR1 is given as WNHNN and CDR2 as SYGVQD, both from the germline V gene (reference sequence). The data derive from a study of regulatory T cells in long-lasting Graves disease (dated by TCRdb to about 2021). As for the study more broadly: Newly diagnosed Graves' disease patients had taken antithyroid drugs for less than 3 months. Persistent Graves' disease patients were compared with newly diagnosed Graves' disease patients by peripheral blood TCR sequencing and RNA sequencing. The study was registered as a clinical trial and conducted in China. TCR sequencing covered some 13 persistent and roughly 20 newly diagnosed Graves' disease patients, some 33 samples in total. What the study reported, not specific to this receptor: A larger number of public clonotypes was shared among persistent patients (around 3,000) than among newly diagnosed patients (around 870). Compared with newly diagnosed patients, persistent Graves' disease patients had lower TCR Shannon entropy and fewer highly expanded clones, which suggests clonal expansion. Peripheral blood alone was examined, since thyroid tissue, which constituted the primary lesion, could not be accessed. Sequencing and analysis were limited to the TCR beta chain. Persistent disease showed preferential use of TRBV28, TRBJ1-2 and TRBJ2-5, whereas newly diagnosed disease favored TRBV20-1 and TRBJ2-1. The authors noted that the small sample size was a limitation that may lower accuracy.

The sample was also reused in another study, on T cells in Graves' hyperthyroidism and ophthalmopathy. In that second paper, the authors write: Stable Graves' hyperthyroidism was defined as no progression to ophthalmopathy during 18 months of follow-up. Hyperthyroidism patients were aged 18 to 65 years and newly diagnosed, with disease duration of less than 2 months. Patients with uncontrolled infections, other autoimmune diseases, pregnancy or lactation were excluded. Diagnoses relied on clinical symptoms, serum thyroxine and TRAb, thyroid ultrasound and orbital computed tomography. A first-round RT-PCR of the TCR CDR3 used the HTBI primer set with the Qiagen OneStep RT-PCR kit. Most expanded thyroid clonotypes (frequency above 0.001) were also detected in blood, a finding suggesting that blood repertoires may reflect thyroid immune responses. A 13 V-J signature model separated ophthalmopathy from stable hyperthyroidism, with 87.88% sensitivity and just under 84% specificity in cross-validation and 80%/75% in testing. In validation, the model predicted progression to ophthalmopathy with 65% to 71% sensitivity and roughly 72% specificity, a median of 6.5 months before onset. A discovery cohort of 95 to 100 patients, about 40 with Graves' ophthalmopathy and 55 to 60 with stable Graves' hyperthyroidism, was used to find distinguishing TCR V-J signatures. Prospective prediction of ophthalmopathy was tested in an independent validation cohort of 18 to 20 hyperthyroidism patients and 15 to 17 patients who later progressed to ophthalmopathy. For training and testing, the roughly 100 patients in the discovery cohort were randomly divided in a 7:3 ratio. In addition, the study compared T-cell repertoires in thyroid tissue and in blood from over 5 Graves' hyperthyroidism patients. After sampling, hyperthyroidism patients received methimazole starting at 30 mg daily, and ophthalmopathy patients received high-dose intravenous methylprednisolone. The libraries were constructed in a second round of multiplex PCR and then size-selected and purified. Paired-end sequencing of the libraries was performed with 100 bp reads on an Illumina HiSeq2000. SOAPnuke was used to process the raw data, with reads discarded if the reads contained adapters or uncalled bases, had a mean Phred below 15, or lacked an exact constant-primer or identifier match. COPE v1.2.5 was used to merge the high-quality paired reads, and each unique nucleotide sequence was defined as a clonotype. MiTCR v1.1 was used to align the clonotypes against IMGT TRBV, TRBD and TRBJ reference segments. Analysis was restricted to V-J combinations with a frequency above 0.0001, which covered over 98% of repertoires. The TCS score was defined as F50 (clonal expansion) divided by E x V (chaos), with BLOSUM62-based TCRdist calculated between CDR3 peptides within each V-J. Welch's t-statistics and random forest reduced several hundred V-J features to roughly 13, which were used in a naive Bayes classifier (R e1071). Sample size was not statistically predetermined, and investigators were not blinded to group allocation. According to the paper, TCR Vbeta CDR3 sequencing was carried out on some 140 peripheral blood samples, which came from approximately 41 ophthalmopathy, approximately 78 hyperthyroidism and roughly 17 progressor patients.

Recombination joined TRBV10-1 with TRBJ2-7, with 7 bases matching TRBD1. Specimen: peripheral blood mononuclear cells (PBMCs), collected at new diagnosis, from a patient treated with antithyroid drugs. The receptor was isolated from a middle-aged man with Graves disease. Donor details come from another sample of the same person, matched by shared clones. CDR3 protein: CASSGGGGFNEQYF. The DNA sequence is given as TGCGCCAGCAGTGGAGGGGGCGGATTTAACGAGCAGTACTTC.